These 27 T cell receptor beta chains share one sample of origin, sequenced in a study of blood T cell repertoires in COVID-19. The method was immunoSEQ multiplex PCR; TCRdb's version includes in-frame clones alone and lacks a portion of them. The table has 200,000 to 250,000 clones, about nine tenths seen once. Sequenced sample: PBMCs or T cells enriched from blood (not recorded which). The receptors originated from a woman between 50 and 59 years old in a cohort exposed to, infected with or recovered from COVID-19 (not recorded which).

The chain carries TRBV9 and TRBJ2-3; 10 bases fit TRBD2. The CDR3 runs 16 residues. The germline CDR1 and CDR2 sequences are SGDLS and YYNGEE. Trimming removed 4 bases from V and 3 bases from J; junction bases left unmatched: 8. This chain's CDR3 is CASSTIAGGSTDTQYF. The CDR3 nucleotides are TGTGCCAGCAGCACGATAGCGGGGGGCTCGACAGATACGCAGTATTTT.

This clone was recorded once. The chain links TRBV6-5 to TRBJ1-6; no clear D. Germline CDR1 and CDR2: MNHEY and SVGAGI. The CDR3 loop spans 16 amino acids. V was cut by 0 bases and J by 4 bases, with 10 bases left in between. The CDR3 region is CASSYSQNHYNSPLHF. The CDR3, as DNA: TGTGCCAGCAGTTACTCCCAGAACCATTATAATTCACCCCTCCACTTT.

Here the CDR3 DNA reads TGCAGCGTTGGTGTAGGTGGGACAACATCCTACGAGCAGTACTTC. Translation gives CSVGVGGTTSYEQYF. The chain employs TRBV29-1 and TRBJ2-7; possible D gene TRBD1, 6 bases. The CDR3 runs 15 residues. Trimming removed 4 bases at V and 1 base at J, with 17 bases between. Germline CDR1 is SQVTM and CDR2 is ANQGSEA.

This clone has a single count. This chain connects TRBV4-1 to TRBJ2-5, with TRBD2 matching over 9 bases. V was clipped by 1 base and J by 2 bases; unmatched bases: 8. Looked up from germline, CDR1 is MGHRA and CDR2 is YSYEKL. This CDR3 contains 17 residues. This CDR3 is CASSQGVMAGGQETQYF. The CDR3 bases are TGCGCCAGCAGCCAAGGAGTAATGGCGGGGGGGCAAGAGACCCAGTACTTC.

V and J are TRBV4-1 and TRBJ1-1, with TRBD1 identical over 7 bases. The CDR3 sequence is 16 residues long. Germline V lookup: CDR1 MGHRA, CDR2 YSYEKL. J was trimmed by 5 bases and V by 2 bases; bases with no gene match: 11. The CDR3 loop is CASSQSGRGRETEAFF. In nucleotides, the CDR3 is TGCGCCAGCAGCCAATCGGGTAGGGGGCGAGAAACTGAAGCTTTCTTT.

The V and J genes are TRBV27 and TRBJ2-2; D perhaps matches TRBD1 (6 bases). Looked up from germline, CDR1 is MNHEY and CDR2 is SMNVEV (reference sequence). This CDR3 has 14 amino acids. Trimming pared 4 bases from V and 5 bases from J, leaving 11 bases between. CDR3 amino acids: CASSSGQRTGELFF. The DNA of the CDR3 is TGTGCCAGCAGTTCGGGACAACGGACCGGGGAGCTGTTTTTT.

CDR3 residues: CASRPDPIGEAFF. The DNA of the CDR3 is TGTGCCAGCAGACCAGACCCCATTGGGGAGGCTTTCTTT. The rearrangement joins TRBV6-5 to TRBJ1-1; no firm D call. The CDR3 sequence is 13 residues long. The V end lost 6 bases, the J end lost 11 bases, and 19 bases lay between the germline ends. CDR1 is MNHEY, CDR2 SVGAGI, per germline.

The chain joins TRBV4-1 to TRBJ1-4; D unclear. V was shortened by 0 bases and J by 8 bases, with 4 bases between the two germline ends. The length of the CDR3 is 12 residues. The germline gives CDR1 MGHRA, CDR2 YSYEKL. This CDR3 reads CASSQDREKLFF. CDR3 nucleotides: TGCGCCAGCAGCCAAGACAGAGAAAAACTGTTTTTT.

This clone has just a few counts. The gene calls are TRBV5-5 and TRBJ1-6; possibly TRBD1 for D (5 bases). Germline CDR1 and CDR2: SGHKS and YYEKEE (reference sequence). The CDR3 totals 16 residues. V lost 5 bases and J lost 5, with 17 bases in between. In nucleotides, the CDR3 is TGTGCCAGCAGTTCCCCGAACCAGGGTAATAATTCACCCCTCCACTTT. This sequence encodes CASSSPNQGNNSPLHF.

The chain has TRBV3-1 (or the pseudogene TRBV3-2) and TRBJ2-2; the match to TRBD1 covers 7 bases. This CDR3 comprises 14 residues. V shed 6 bases and J 3 bases; nucleotides not matched to a gene: 4. Germline assignment: CDR1 LGHDT and CDR2 YNNKEL (reference sequence). The CDR3 here is CASRPDRDTGELFF. The CDR3 DNA follows: TGTGCCAGCAGACCAGACAGGGACACCGGGGAGCTGTTTTTT.

V is TRBV6-2 or TRBV6-3 and J is TRBJ1-2; the D is unclear. There are 11 residues in the CDR3. V lost 6 bases to trimming and J lost 5 bases, with 7 bases between them. The V gene's germline CDR1 is MNHEY and CDR2 SVGEGT. CDR3 in DNA: TGTGCCAGCAGCCACAGTTATGGCTACACCTTC. Translation: CASSHSYGYTF.

This sequence joins TRBV28 and TRBJ2-1; D perhaps matches TRBD1 (6 bases). V was trimmed by 2 bases and J by 0 bases, leaving 8 bases between them. The CDR3 sequence is 15 residues long. Germline V gene data show CDR1 as MDHEN and CDR2 as SYDVKM. CDR3 DNA: TGTGCCAGCAGTTTAAGGGACAACTCCTACAATGAGCAGTTCTTC. Its protein product is CASSLRDNSYNEQFF.

The CDR3 loop reads CASSLGAGPKPQHF. The CDR3 DNA reads TGTGCCAGTAGTCTCGGTGCAGGGCCAAAGCCCCAGCATTTT. The V call is TRBV19, the J call TRBJ1-5; D might be TRBD1 (5 bases). Germline assignment: CDR1 LNHDA and CDR2 SQIVND (reference sequence). The CDR3 has 14 residues. V was pared by 5 bases and J by 8 bases, with 16 bases between.

The chain employs TRBV21-1 and TRBJ2-5; the table's D call of TRBD2 was not tested on the DNA. TRBV21-1 is termed a pseudogene. This CDR3 comprises 14 residues. The CDR3, as DNA: TGTGCCAGCAGCACGAAAGAATCCGAGGGGACCCAGTACTTC. Protein product: CASSTKESEGTQYF.

This rearrangement joins TRBV3-1 (or the pseudogene TRBV3-2) to TRBJ2-2, with a possible D match to TRBD2 (6 bases). In germline, CDR1 is LGHDT, CDR2 YNNKEL (reference sequence). Trimming took 1 base from V and 4 from J, leaving 10 bases between them. CDR3 length equals 15 residues. CDR3 coding DNA: TGTGCCAGCAGCCAAGTCCGGGGGATCACCGGGGAGCTGTTTTTT. It specifies CASSQVRGITGELFF.

V usage is TRBV24-1 and J usage is TRBJ2-6; 7 nucleotides line up with TRBD1. This CDR3 comprises 18 residues. CDR1 is KGHDR, CDR2 SFDVKD, per germline. V shed 4 bases, J shed 0 bases, and the junction held 8 bases outside the gene matches. The CDR3 DNA reads as TGTGCCACCAGTGACCCTATACCAGGGGGCTCTGGGGCCAACGTCCTGACTTTC. As protein: CATSDPIPGGSGANVLTF.

The rearrangement uses TRBV27 and TRBJ1-2; 8 bases agree with TRBD1. Germline assignment: CDR1 MNHEY and CDR2 SMNVEV (reference sequence). The CDR3 extends over 15 amino acids. V dropped 4 bases and J dropped 4; count of bases not matched to a gene: 8. The CDR3 is CASSSSSGGFYGYTF. DNA for the CDR3: TGTGCCAGCAGTTCTTCATCAGGGGGCTTCTATGGCTACACCTTC.

The V call is TRBV2, the J call TRBJ2-1; 10 bases line up with TRBD2. The CDR3 is made up of 16 amino acids. Germline CDR1 and CDR2: SNHLY and FYNNEI. After removal of 8 bases from V and 4 bases from J, the junction contained 11 bases not matched to a gene. DNA of the CDR3: TGTGCCAGCGCTAGGGAGCGGGGGGGCTCGTACAATGAGCAGTTCTTC. Protein product: CASARERGGSYNEQFF.

This chain links TRBV18 with TRBJ1-3, with D perhaps TRBD1 (5 bases). CDR1 KGHSH and CDR2 LQKENI come from the germline V gene. The CDR3 is made up of 13 amino acids. V dropped 4 bases and J dropped 3 bases, with 7 bases sitting between them. The CDR3 nucleotides are TGTGCCAGCTCACGTCAGGGTGGAAACACCATATATTTT. Encoded protein: CASSRQGGNTIYF.

The chain joins TRBV2 to TRBJ1-6; 9 bases are a match to TRBD1. Germline lookup yields CDR1 SNHLY and CDR2 FYNNEI. This CDR3 region has 17 residues. With 6 bases clipped from V and 7 bases from J, the junction kept 13 bases outside the gene matches. CDR3 coding DNA: TGTGCCAGCAGAATACAGGGGGCGTCTTTAGGAAATTCACCCCTCCACTTT. It is translated as CASRIQGASLGNSPLHF.

The rearrangement joins TRBV4-3 to TRBJ1-2; possible D gene TRBD1, 5 bases. V lost 0 bases and J 4 bases, leaving 15 bases between the germline ends. From germline, CDR1 is LGHNA and CDR2 YSLEER. This CDR3 has 16 amino acids. The CDR3 is CASSQDPKQALYGYTF. The DNA of the CDR3 is TGCGCCAGCAGCCAAGATCCCAAACAGGCCCTCTATGGCTACACCTTC.

The rearrangement joins TRBV12-3 or TRBV12-4 to TRBJ2-7, with TRBD2 matching 9 bases. CDR3 length: 13 residues. The ends lost 5 bases at V and 4 bases at J; junction bases unmatched: 3. CDR3 nucleotides: TGTGCCAGCAGTCCGGGACTAGCTTACGAGCAGTACTTC. Protein: CASSPGLAYEQYF.

This chain uses TRBV21-1 with TRBJ1-2; the tabulated D call, TRBD1, remains unverified against the DNA. TRBV21-1 is classified as a pseudogene. This CDR3 region has 15 residues. CDR3 DNA: TGTGCCAGCAACCCCTTAAGACAGGGGGCGTTCGGCTACACCTTC. Its protein product is CASNPLRQGAFGYTF.

The J gene is TRBJ1-1, the V gene TRBV15; 7 bases align to TRBD1. The CDR3 runs 13 residues. CDR1 LNHNV and CDR2 YYDKDF come from the germline V gene (reference sequence). V lost 7 bases, J lost 2 bases, and 4 bases stayed unmatched. The CDR3 is CATKGTENTEAFF. For the CDR3, the DNA is TGTGCCACCAAAGGGACAGAAAACACTGAAGCTTTCTTT.

This clone was observed at least ten times. The chain has TRBV9 and TRBJ1-1, with D tentatively TRBD1 (5 bases). The CDR3 length is 15 residues. V lost 0 bases and J 5 bases, leaving 14 bases between the germline ends. CDR1 and CDR2 from the germline V gene are SGDLS and YYNGEE. CDR3 sequence: CASSVEKGQGTEAFF. The CDR3, as DNA: TGTGCCAGCAGCGTAGAGAAGGGGCAGGGTACTGAAGCTTTCTTT.

The rearrangement uses TRBV6-5 and TRBJ1-6, with TRBD1 as a possible D gene (5 bases). Germline CDR1 and CDR2: MNHEY and SVGAGI. The CDR3 is 14 amino acids. The germline V and J ends were trimmed by 6 bases and 10 bases, with 16 bases remaining between them. The CDR3 DNA is TGTGCCAGCAGGGGGGAGGGGTTGAGGTCACCCCTCCACTTT. Protein product: CASRGEGLRSPLHF.

This clone was detected once. The genes are TRBV7-9 and TRBJ1-1, with D unresolved. Trimming stripped 2 bases from V and 8 bases from J, with 9 bases between. This CDR3 region has 12 residues. Germline CDR1 and CDR2: SEHNR and FQNEAQ (reference sequence). The CDR3 is CASSLQDTEAFF. Written as DNA, the CDR3 is TGTGCCAGCAGCTTACAGGATACAGAAGCTTTCTTT.